This passage covers 13 T cell receptor beta chains from one sample sequenced in a study of OX40 agonist ivuxolimab in advanced cancers. Only in-frame clones appear in the TCRdb table, and some are missing; sequencing was by immunoSEQ multiplex PCR. This repertoire shows tens of thousands of clones, roughly four fifths found once; its top ten account for less than 3.5%. The source material was CD4+ or CD8+ T cells sorted from blood, sampled in a trial of the OX40 agonist ivuxolimab. The source is an adult with an advanced solid tumor such as melanoma, head and neck, liver or kidney cancer.

The chain is built from TRBV10-3 and TRBJ1-1; TRBD1 matches 7 bases. This CDR3 spans 13 amino acids. Germline V gene sequence: CDR1 ENHRY, CDR2 SYGVKD. With V trimmed by 6 bases and J by 4 bases, 5 bases remained unmatched. The DNA for the CDR3 is TGTGCCATCAGCGACAGGGAGGGCACTGAAGCTTTCTTT. It specifies CAISDREGTEAFF.

V usage is TRBV30 and J usage is TRBJ2-7; D is undetermined. The germline gives CDR1 GTSNPN, CDR2 SVGIG (reference sequence). V lost 0 bases to trimming and J lost 5 bases, with 11 bases between them. The CDR3 is 13 residues long. The CDR3 nucleotides read TGTGCCTGGAGTGTTGACCGGATGGACGAGCAGTACTTC. It yields the protein CAWSVDRMDEQYF.

The chain uses TRBV6-6 and TRBJ1-1; a weak D match, TRBD1 (6 bases). This CDR3 region has 13 residues. Trimming cost V 8 bases and J 8 bases, with 18 bases left between them. Per germline, CDR1 MNHNY and CDR2 SVGAGI (reference sequence). CDR3 in DNA: TGTGCCAGCTCCCTTCTGTTGGGGGCGGAAGCTTTCTTT. This sequence encodes CASSLLLGAEAFF.

Worth noting for this clone: This may be a read error, as it is one base from a much larger clone. J is TRBJ2-1 and V is TRBV4-3; D is possibly TRBD1 (5 bases). From germline, CDR1 is LGHNA and CDR2 YSLEER. CDR3 length: 14 amino acids. CDR3 sequence (DNA): TGCGTCAGCAGCCAGGTGACAGTTAGGAATGAGCAGTTCTTC. Amino acid sequence: CVSSQVTVRNEQFF.

J is TRBJ2-3 and V is TRBV19, with TRBD2 matching 10 bases. The CDR3 is made up of 15 amino acids. Germline V gene data show CDR1 as LNHDA and CDR2 as SQIVND (reference sequence). V was clipped by 9 bases and J by 2 bases; unmatched bases: 8. The CDR3 coding sequence is TGTGCCAGACCTTCACTAGCGGGAATCACAGATACGCAGTATTTT. It yields the protein CARPSLAGITDTQYF.

This clone was seen at least ten times. The V gene is TRBV7-9, the J gene TRBJ1-2, with D possibly matching TRBD1 (5 bases). V gave up 4 bases and J gave up 4 bases, with 13 bases separating them. Germline V gene data show CDR1 as SEHNR and CDR2 as FQNEAQ (reference sequence). The CDR3 spans 14 residues. Written as DNA, the CDR3 is TGTGCCAGCAGCTCTGGGACGGATGTCTATGGCTACACCTTC. Translation: CASSSGTDVYGYTF.

This clone has only a few counts. The chain combines TRBV5-1 with TRBJ2-2, with D uncertain. The germline V gene has CDR1 SGHRS and CDR2 YFSETQ. V was shortened by 4 bases and J by 5 bases, with 12 bases between the two germline ends. The CDR3 length is 14 residues. CDR3 bases: TGCGCCAGCAGCATTCAGACTGGTACCGGGGAGCTGTTTTTT. Its translation: CASSIQTGTGELFF.

The sample holds one count of this clone. The gene calls are TRBV6-1 and TRBJ1-1, with 9 nucleotides matching TRBD1. Looked up from germline, CDR1 is MNHNS and CDR2 is SASEGT. J gave up 5 bases and V 6 bases, and 1 base lay outside the gene matches. CDR3 size: 12 residues. The CDR3 reads CASRGQGTEAFF. DNA for the CDR3: TGTGCCAGCAGGGGACAGGGAACTGAAGCTTTCTTT.

This chain connects TRBV27 to TRBJ2-1, with 11 bases that match TRBD2. The CDR3 runs to 16 residues. CDR1 MNHEY and CDR2 SMNVEV come from the germline V gene (reference sequence). Germline trimming cut 8 bases from V and 3 bases from J; bases unmatched to any gene: 9. The CDR3: CASGRGGTSGYNEQFF. CDR3 DNA sequence: TGTGCCAGCGGCCGCGGGGGGACTAGCGGCTACAATGAGCAGTTCTTC.

The chain recombines TRBV30 with TRBJ1-4; TRBD1 is a possible D gene (5 bases). The CDR3 spans 13 residues. Between the trimmed V and J ends, which lost 3 bases and 8 bases, there was a span of 13 bases. Germline CDR1 and CDR2: GTSNPN and SVGIG (reference sequence). CDR3 nucleotide sequence: TGTGCCTGGAGACGGGGGGGAGGCGAAAAACTGTTTTTT. Amino acid sequence: CAWRRGGGEKLFF.

This chain connects TRBV7-2 to TRBJ2-1; D remains unclear. The CDR3 length is 13 residues. The V gene's germline CDR1 is SGHTA and CDR2 FQGNSA. V was shortened by 1 base and J by 5 bases, with 6 bases between the two germline ends. The CDR3 bases are TGTGCCAGCAGCTTAGTTAGACACAATGAGCAGTTCTTC. Amino acid sequence: CASSLVRHNEQFF.

This clone was observed a few times. The chain couples TRBV5-1 to TRBJ2-3, with 8 bases matching TRBD1. The junction had 8 bases not matched to a gene; V was cut back by 4 bases and J by 1 base. The CDR3 is 16 amino acids. Germline V lookup: CDR1 SGHRS, CDR2 YFSETQ. The CDR3 is CASSLPGQGGTDTQYF. The CDR3 DNA follows: TGCGCCAGCAGCCTCCCTGGACAGGGAGGCACAGATACGCAGTATTTT.

The chain couples TRBV27 to TRBJ2-5; 8 bases agree with TRBD1. CDR1 is MNHEY and CDR2 is SMNVEV in the germline V gene (reference sequence). This CDR3 has 13 amino acids. Trimming at V came to 8 bases and at J to 3 bases, leaving 5 bases not matched to a gene. CDR3 loop: CASGRGREETQYF. The CDR3 DNA follows: TGTGCCAGCGGCAGGGGGCGCGAAGAGACCCAGTACTTC.